This TCR beta chain emerged from a study of shared T cell receptors in the human thymus. The germline V and J ends were trimmed by 2 bases and 5 bases, with 9 bases remaining between them. Germline V gene lookup returns CDR1 MNHEY and CDR2 SMNVEV (reference sequence). The CDR3 spans 13 residues. Produced via immunoSEQ multiplex PCR; TCRdb's table is partial and in-frame only. The table lists around 340,000 clones, approximately 95% of them singletons. The genes are TRBV27 and TRBJ1-1; D is unresolved. Source material: thymocytes. This TCR was recovered from a human donor. CDR3 loop: CASSLRQTTEAFF. The CDR3 DNA is TGTGCCAGCAGTTTAAGGCAGACGACTGAAGCTTTCTTT.